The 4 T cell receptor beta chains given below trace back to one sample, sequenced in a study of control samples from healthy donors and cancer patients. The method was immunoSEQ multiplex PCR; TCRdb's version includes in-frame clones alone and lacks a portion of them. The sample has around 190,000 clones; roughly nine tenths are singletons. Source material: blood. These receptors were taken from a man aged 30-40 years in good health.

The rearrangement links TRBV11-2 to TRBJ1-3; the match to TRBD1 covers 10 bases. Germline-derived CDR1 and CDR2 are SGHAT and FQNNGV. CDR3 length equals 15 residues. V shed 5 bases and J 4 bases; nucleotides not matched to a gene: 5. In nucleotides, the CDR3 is TGTGCCAGCAGCGTGGGACAGGGGAAAGGAAACACCATATATTTT. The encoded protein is CASSVGQGKGNTIYF.

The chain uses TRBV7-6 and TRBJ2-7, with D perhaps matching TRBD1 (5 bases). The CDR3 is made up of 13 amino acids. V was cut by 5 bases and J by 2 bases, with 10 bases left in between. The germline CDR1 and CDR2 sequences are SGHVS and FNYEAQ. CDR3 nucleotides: TGTGCCAGCAGCCTACAGGTTACCTACGAGCAGTACTTC. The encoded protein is CASSLQVTYEQYF.

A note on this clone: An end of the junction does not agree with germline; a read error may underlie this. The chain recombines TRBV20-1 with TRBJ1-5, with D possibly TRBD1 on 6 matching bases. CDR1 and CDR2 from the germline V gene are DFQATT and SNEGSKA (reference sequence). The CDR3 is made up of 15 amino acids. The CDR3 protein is CSASSGPGENQPQHF. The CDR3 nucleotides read TGCAGCGCTAGTTCAGGGCCAGGGGAGAATCAGCCCCAGCATTTT.

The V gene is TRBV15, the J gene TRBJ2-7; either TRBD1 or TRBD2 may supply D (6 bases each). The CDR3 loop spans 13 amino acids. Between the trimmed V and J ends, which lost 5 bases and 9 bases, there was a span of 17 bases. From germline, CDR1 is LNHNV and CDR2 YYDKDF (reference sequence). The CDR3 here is CATSRGLLVAQYF. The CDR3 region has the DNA TGTGCCACCAGCCGGGGGCTCCTCGTGGCGCAGTACTTC.